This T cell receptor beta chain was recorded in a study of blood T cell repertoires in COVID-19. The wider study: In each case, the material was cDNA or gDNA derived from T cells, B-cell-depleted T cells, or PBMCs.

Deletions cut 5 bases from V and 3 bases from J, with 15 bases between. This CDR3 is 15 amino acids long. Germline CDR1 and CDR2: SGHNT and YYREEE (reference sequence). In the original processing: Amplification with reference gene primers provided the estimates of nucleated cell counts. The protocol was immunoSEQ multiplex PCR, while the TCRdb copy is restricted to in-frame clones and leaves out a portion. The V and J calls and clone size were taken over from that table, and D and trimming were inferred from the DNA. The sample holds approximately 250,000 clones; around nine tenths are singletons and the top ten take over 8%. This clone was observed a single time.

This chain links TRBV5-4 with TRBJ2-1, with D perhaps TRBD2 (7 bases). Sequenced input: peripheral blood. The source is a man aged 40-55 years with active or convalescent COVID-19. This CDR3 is CASRRRGAHYNEQFF. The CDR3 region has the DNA TGTGCCAGCAGGAGACGGGGGGCCCACTACAATGAGCAGTTCTTC.